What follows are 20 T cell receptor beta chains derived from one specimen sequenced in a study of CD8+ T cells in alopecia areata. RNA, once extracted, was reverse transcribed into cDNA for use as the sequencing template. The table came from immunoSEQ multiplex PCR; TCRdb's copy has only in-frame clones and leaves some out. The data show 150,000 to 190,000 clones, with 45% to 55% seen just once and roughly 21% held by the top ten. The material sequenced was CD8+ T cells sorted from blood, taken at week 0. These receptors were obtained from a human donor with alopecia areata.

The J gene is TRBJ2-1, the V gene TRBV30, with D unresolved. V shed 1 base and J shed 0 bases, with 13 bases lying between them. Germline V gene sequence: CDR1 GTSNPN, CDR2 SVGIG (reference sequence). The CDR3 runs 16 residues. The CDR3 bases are TGTGCCTGGAGTGCGTCGGACGGATCCTCCTACAATGAGCAGTTCTTC. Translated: CAWSASDGSSYNEQFF.

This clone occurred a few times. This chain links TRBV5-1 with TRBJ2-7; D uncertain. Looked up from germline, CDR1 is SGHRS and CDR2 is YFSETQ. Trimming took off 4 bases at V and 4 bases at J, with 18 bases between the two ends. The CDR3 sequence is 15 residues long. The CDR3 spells CASSLTGQTSYEQYF. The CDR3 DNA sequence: TGCGCCAGCAGCCTAACCGGGCAAACTTCGTACGAGCAGTACTTC.

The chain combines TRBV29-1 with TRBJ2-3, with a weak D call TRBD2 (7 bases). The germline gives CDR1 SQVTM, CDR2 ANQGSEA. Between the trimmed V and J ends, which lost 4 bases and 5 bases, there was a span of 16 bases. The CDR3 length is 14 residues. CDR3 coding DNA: TGCAGCGTTGTACTCGGGGGGCGTGGAGATACGCAGTATTTT. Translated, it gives CSVVLGGRGDTQYF.

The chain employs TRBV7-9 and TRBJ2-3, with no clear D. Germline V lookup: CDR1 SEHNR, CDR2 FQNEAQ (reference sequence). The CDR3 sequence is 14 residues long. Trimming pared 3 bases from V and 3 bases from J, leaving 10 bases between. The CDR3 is CASSFSPQTDTQYF. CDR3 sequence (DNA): TGTGCCAGCAGCTTCTCACCACAGACAGATACGCAGTATTTT. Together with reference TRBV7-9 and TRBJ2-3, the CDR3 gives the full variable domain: DTGVSQNPRHKITKRGQNVTFRCDPISEHNRLYWYRQTLGQGPEFLTYFQNEAQLEKSRLLSDRFSAERPKGSFSTLEIQRTEQGDSAMYLCASSFSPQTDTQYFGPGTRLTVL.

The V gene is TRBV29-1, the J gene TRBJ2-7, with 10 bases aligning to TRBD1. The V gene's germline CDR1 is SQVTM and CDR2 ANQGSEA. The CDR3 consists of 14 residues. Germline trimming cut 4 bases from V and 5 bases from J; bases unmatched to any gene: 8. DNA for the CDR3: TGCAGCGTTGGGGGGGACAGGGGCAAGGACGAGCAGTACTTC. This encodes CSVGGDRGKDEQYF.

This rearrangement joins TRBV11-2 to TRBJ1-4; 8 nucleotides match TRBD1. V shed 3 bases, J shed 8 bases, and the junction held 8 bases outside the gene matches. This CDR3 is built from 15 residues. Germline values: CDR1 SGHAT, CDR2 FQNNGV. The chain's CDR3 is CASSLMYRGEEKLFF. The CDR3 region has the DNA TGTGCCAGCAGCTTGATGTACAGGGGGGAAGAAAAACTGTTTTTT.

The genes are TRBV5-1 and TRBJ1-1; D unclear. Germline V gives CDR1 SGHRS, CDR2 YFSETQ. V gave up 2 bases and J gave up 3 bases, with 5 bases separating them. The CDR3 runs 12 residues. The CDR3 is CASSFGDTEAFF. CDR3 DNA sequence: TGCGCCAGCAGCTTCGGGGACACTGAAGCTTTCTTT.

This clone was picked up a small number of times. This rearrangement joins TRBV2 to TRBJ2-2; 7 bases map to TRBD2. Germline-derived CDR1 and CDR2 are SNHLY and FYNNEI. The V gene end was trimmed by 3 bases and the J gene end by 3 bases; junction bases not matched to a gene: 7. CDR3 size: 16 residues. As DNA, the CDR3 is TGTGCCAGCAGTGATGAGGCGGGGGACTACACCGGGGAGCTGTTTTTT. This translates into CASSDEAGDYTGELFF. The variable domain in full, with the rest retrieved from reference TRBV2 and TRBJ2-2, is EPEVTQTPSHQVTQMGQEVILRCVPISNHLYFYWYRQILGQKVEFLVSFYNNEISEKSEIFDDQFSVERPDGSNFTLKIRSTKLEDSAMYFCASSDEAGDYTGELFFGEGSRLTVL.

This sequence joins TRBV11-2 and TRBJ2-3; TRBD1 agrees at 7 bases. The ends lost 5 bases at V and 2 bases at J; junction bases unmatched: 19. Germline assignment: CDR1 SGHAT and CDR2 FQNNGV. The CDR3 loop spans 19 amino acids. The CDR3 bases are TGTGCCAGCAGCACACGCGAACCCACAGGGGAGAGTCCCACAGATACGCAGTATTTT. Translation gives CASSTREPTGESPTDTQYF.

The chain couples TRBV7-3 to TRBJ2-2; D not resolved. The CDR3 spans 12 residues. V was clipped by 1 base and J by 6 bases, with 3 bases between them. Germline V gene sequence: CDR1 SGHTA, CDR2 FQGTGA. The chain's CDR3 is CASSLRPGELFF. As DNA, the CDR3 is TGTGCCAGCAGCTTAAGACCCGGGGAGCTGTTTTTT.

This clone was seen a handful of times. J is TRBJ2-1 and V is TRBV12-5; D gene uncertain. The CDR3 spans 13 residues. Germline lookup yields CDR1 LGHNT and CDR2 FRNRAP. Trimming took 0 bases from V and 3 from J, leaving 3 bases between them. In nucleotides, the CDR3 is TGTGCTAGTGGTTTGGTACTCTACAATGAGCAGTTCTTC. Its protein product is CASGLVLYNEQFF.

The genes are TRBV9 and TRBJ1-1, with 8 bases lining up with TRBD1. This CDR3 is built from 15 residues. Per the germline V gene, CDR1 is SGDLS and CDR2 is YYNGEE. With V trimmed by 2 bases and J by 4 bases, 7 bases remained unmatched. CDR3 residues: CASSVRKTGGTEAFF. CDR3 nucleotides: TGTGCCAGCAGCGTCCGAAAAACAGGGGGCACTGAAGCTTTCTTT.

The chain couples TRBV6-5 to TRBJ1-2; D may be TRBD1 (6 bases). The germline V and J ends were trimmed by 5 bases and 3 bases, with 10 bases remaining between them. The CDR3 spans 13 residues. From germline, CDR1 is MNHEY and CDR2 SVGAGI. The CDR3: CASSTGTYYGYTF. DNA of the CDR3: TGTGCCAGCAGTACCGGGACATACTATGGCTACACCTTC.

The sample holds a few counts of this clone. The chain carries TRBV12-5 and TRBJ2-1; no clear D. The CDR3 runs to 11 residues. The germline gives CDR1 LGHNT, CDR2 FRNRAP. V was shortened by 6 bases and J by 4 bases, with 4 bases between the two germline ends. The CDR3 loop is CASGTYNEQFF. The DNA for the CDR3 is TGTGCTAGTGGCACTTACAATGAGCAGTTCTTC.

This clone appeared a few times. The CDR3 DNA reads TGTGCCAGCAGCGTGGGACTAGCGGGGGGCTCCTACAATGAGCAGTTCTTC. Translation gives CASSVGLAGGSYNEQFF. This chain connects TRBV9 to TRBJ2-1, with TRBD2 matching over 15 bases. Germline CDR1 reads SGDLS; CDR2 reads YYNGEE. Unmatched junction bases numbered 0, after V lost 2 bases and J lost 0 bases. The CDR3 runs 17 residues.

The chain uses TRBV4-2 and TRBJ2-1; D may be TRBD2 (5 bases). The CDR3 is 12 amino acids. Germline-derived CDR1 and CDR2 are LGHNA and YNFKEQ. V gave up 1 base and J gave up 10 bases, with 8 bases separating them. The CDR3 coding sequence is TGTGCCAGCAGCCAAGGGCGGGCAGAGCAGTTCTTC. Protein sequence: CASSQGRAEQFF.

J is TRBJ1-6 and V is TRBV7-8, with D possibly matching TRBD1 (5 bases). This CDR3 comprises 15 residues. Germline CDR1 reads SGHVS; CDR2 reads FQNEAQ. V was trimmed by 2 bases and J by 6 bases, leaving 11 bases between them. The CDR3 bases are TGTGCCAGCAGCTTAACAGGCGGCGGTAATTCACCCCTCCACTTT. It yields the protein CASSLTGGGNSPLHF. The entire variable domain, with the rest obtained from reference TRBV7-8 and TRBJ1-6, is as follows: GAGVSQSPRYKVAKRGQDVALRCDPISGHVSLFWYQQALGQGPEFLTYFQNEAQLDKSGLPSDRFFAERPEGSVSTLKIQRTQQEDSAVYLCASSLTGGGNSPLHFGNGTRLTVT.

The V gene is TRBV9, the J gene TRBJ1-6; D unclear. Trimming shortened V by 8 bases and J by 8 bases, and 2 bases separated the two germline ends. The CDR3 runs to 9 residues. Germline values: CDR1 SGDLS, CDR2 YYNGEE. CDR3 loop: CASHSPLHF. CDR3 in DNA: TGTGCCAGTCATTCACCCCTCCACTTT. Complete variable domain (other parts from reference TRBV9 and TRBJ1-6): DSGVTQTPKHLITATGQRVTLRCSPRSGDLSVYWYQQSLDQGLQFLIQYYNGEERAKGNILERFSAQQFPDLHSELNLSSLELGDSALYFCASHSPLHFGNGTRLTVT.

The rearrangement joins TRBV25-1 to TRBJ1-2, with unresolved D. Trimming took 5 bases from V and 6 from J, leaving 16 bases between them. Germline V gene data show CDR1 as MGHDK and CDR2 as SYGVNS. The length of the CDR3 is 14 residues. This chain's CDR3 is CASSPSWGGDGYTF. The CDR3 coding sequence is TGTGCCAGCAGTCCTTCGTGGGGTGGGGATGGCTACACCTTC.

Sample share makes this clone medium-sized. This CDR3 reads CASSDAGGTDTQYF. The CDR3 coding sequence is TGTGCCAGCAGTGACGCGGGGGGCACAGATACGCAGTATTTT. This sequence joins TRBV6-4 and TRBJ2-3; 7 bases match TRBD2. After removal of 2 bases from V and 1 base from J, the junction contained 0 bases not matched to a gene. Per the germline V gene, CDR1 is MRHNA and CDR2 is SNTAGT. The CDR3 covers 14 residues.